A selection of T cell receptor beta chains follows, all from one sample in a study of T cells in Graves' hyperthyroidism and ophthalmopathy. TCRdb independently ran MiXCR on the multiplex PCR reads; one entry per CDR3 protein. The sample consists of around 250,000 distinct CDR3 sequences, about a sixth of them appearing once. Sequenced: blood. The receptors shown here come from a woman aged 18-29 years with Graves' ophthalmopathy. CDR3s include the opening cysteine and the closing phenylalanine or tryptophan. The order of the fields is clone size, J gene, D gene, V gene, CDR3 DNA, CDR3 protein. The D gene is left open where the match is weak. Size tells how often a clone was seen (once, few, many) or the class of an expanded clone, and some rows leave it out.

>many|TRBJ2-1|TRBD2|TRBV9
TGTGCCAGCAGCGCCCTAGCGGGAGGCGGGTACAATGAGCAGTTCTTC
CASSALAGGGYNEQFF
>few|TRBJ1-5|TRBD1|TRBV6-1
TGTGCCAGCAGGGGACAGGGGTTTCCCTCGAATCAGCCCCAGCATTTT
CASRGQGFPSNQPQHF
>many|TRBJ2-7|TRBD2|TRBV20-1
TGCAGTGCTAGAGATTGGCTAGCGGGGGGGCCGAACGAGCAGTACTTC
CSARDWLAGGPNEQYF
>many|TRBJ2-7|TRBD1|TRBV7-9
TGTGCCAGCAGCTTAGGGGACAGGGGATACGAGCAGTACTTC
CASSLGDRGYEQYF
>many|TRBJ1-1|.|TRBV7-9
TGTGCCAGCAGCTCTAGGGGTGTAACAGGGTCGAGGAACACTGAAGCTTTCTTT
CASSSRGVTGSRNTEAFF
>many|TRBJ1-1|.|TRBV3-1
TGTGCCAGCAGCCAAGAACACTCCAGGTCACGGACTGAAGCTTTCTTT
CASSQEHSRSRTEAFF
>few|TRBJ2-5|.|TRBV19
TGTGCCAGTAGTATAGATCCAGGAGGGGAGACCCAGTACTTC
CASSIDPGGETQYF
>.|TRBJ2-5|TRBD2|TRBV3-1
TGTGCCAGCAGCCCAAATAGCGGGGTGGGGTCGGAGACCCAGTACTTC
CASSPNSGVGSETQYF
>many|TRBJ2-5|TRBD2|TRBV11-1
TGTGCCAGCAGCTTCAGAGCGGGGTACCAAGAGACCCAGTACTTC
CASSFRAGYQETQYF
>many|TRBJ1-2|.|TRBV20-1
TGCAGTGCGGTCGAGCCGGCAGTCTATGGCTACACCTTC
CSAVEPAVYGYTF
>many|TRBJ1-6|.|TRBV2
TGTGCCAGCAGTGACGGGACCTCACCCCTCCACTTT
CASSDGTSPLHF
>many|TRBJ1-2|.|TRBV7-2
TGTGCCAGCAGCACCTCCACCAACCGCGTCGCTGGCTACACCTTC
CASSTSTNRVAGYTF
>many|TRBJ2-7|.|TRBV3-1
TGTGCCAGCAGCCAAGTGAGACACGAGCAGTACTTC
CASSQVRHEQYF
>many|TRBJ1-2|.|TRBV27
TGTGCCAGCGGGGAGGGCTATGGCTACACCTTC
CASGEGYGYTF
>.|TRBJ1-5|.|TRBV5-1
TGCGCCAGCAGCTTTTCTGCGCGGGGGGGTCAAGATACGCAGCATTTT
CASSFSARGGQDTQHF
>many|TRBJ2-2|.|TRBV18
TGTGCCAGCTCACCACGGGCCAGAGGAAGAACCGGGGAGCTGTTTTTT
CASSPRARGRTGELFF
>many|TRBJ1-2|.|TRBV3-1
TGTGCCAGCAGCCAAGGACAGCTCTATGGCTACACCTTC
CASSQGQLYGYTF
>.|TRBJ2-7|TRBD2|TRBV6-1
TGTGCCAGCACGGGGGTGATAGCGGGACTGGCCGAGCAGTACTTC
CASTGVIAGLAEQYF
>many|TRBJ1-1|TRBD1|TRBV12-3/TRBV12-4
TGTGCCAGCAGTTTAGAGCGACAGGGGAACACTGAAGCTTTCTTT
CASSLERQGNTEAFF
>many|TRBJ1-3|.|TRBV7-9
TGTGCCAGCAGCGCCGTTGAATCTGGAAACACCATATATTTT
CASSAVESGNTIYF
>few|TRBJ2-7|.|TRBV2
TGTGCCAGCAGTTCGACGGAAATCTACGAGCAGTACTTC
CASSSTEIYEQYF
>.|TRBJ1-4|TRBD1|TRBV24-1
TGTGCCACCAGTGATAGGGGACAGGGAAGCGGAAAACTGTTTTTT
CATSDRGQGSGKLFF
>many|TRBJ2-1|TRBD1|TRBV12-3/TRBV12-4
TGTGCCAGCGATCTCCGGGACAGGGAATACAATGAGCAGTTCTTC
CASDLRDREYNEQFF
>few|TRBJ2-2|.|TRBV20-1
TGCAGTGCTTGTGACGGGAGAAGATGCACCGGGGAGCTGTTTTTT
CSACDGRRCTGELFF
>many|TRBJ2-7|TRBD2|TRBV28
TGTGCCAGCAGTCCCCGGACTAGCGGGAGCTCCTACGAGCAGTACTTC
CASSPRTSGSSYEQYF
>.|TRBJ2-3|TRBD1|TRBV28
TGTGCCAGCATCGACAGGGGATCGATAGATACGCAGTATTTT
CASIDRGSIDTQYF
>many|TRBJ2-1|TRBD2|TRBV29-1
TGCAGCGTTGACGGGCTAGCGGGATATGAGCAGTTCTTC
CSVDGLAGYEQFF
>many|TRBJ2-1|TRBD2|TRBV7-3
TGTGCCAGCAGCTTAACCGGCCTAGCGGGAGTACATGAGCAGTTCTTC
CASSLTGLAGVHEQFF
>many|TRBJ2-1|.|TRBV6-2/TRBV6-3
TGTGCCAGCAGTTACTCACCCCCGACGGGGCCCTACAATGAGCAGTTCTTC
CASSYSPPTGPYNEQFF
>.|TRBJ2-1|.|TRBV19
TGCGCCAGTAGTATAGCGGCACCCTACAATGAGCAGTTCTTC
CASSIAAPYNEQFF
>many|TRBJ1-1|TRBD1|TRBV20-1
TGCAGTGCTAGGAGGAGGGGGCCTATGAACACTGAAGCTTTCTTT
CSARRRGPMNTEAFF
>many|TRBJ1-1|TRBD1|TRBV11-2
TGTGCCAGCAGCTCCCTGTCGGGACAGGACACTGAAGCTTTCTTT
CASSSLSGQDTEAFF
>many|TRBJ2-1|.|TRBV7-3
TGTGCCAGCAGCCCCAGAAGGTCTTACGGGAGTGTCGACAATGAGCAGTTCTTC
CASSPRRSYGSVDNEQFF
>.|TRBJ1-1|.|TRBV6-1
TGTGCCAGCAGTGAACTCGCGGGGAGGCTGAACACTGAAGCTTTCTTT
CASSELAGRLNTEAFF
>many|TRBJ2-7|TRBD1|TRBV20-1
TGCAGTGGCCTTTCTGACAGGGGCTACGAGCAGTACTTC
CSGLSDRGYEQYF
>.|TRBJ1-3|.|TRBV9
TGTGCCAGCAGCGGACAGGGAAACACCATATATTTT
CASSGQGNTIYF
>many|TRBJ2-3|.|TRBV5-1
TGCGCCAGCAGCTTGGAAGGGACCCGCTTGGGGTATACGCAGTATTTT
CASSLEGTRLGYTQYF
>many|TRBJ2-5|.|TRBV20-1
TGCAGTGAGGAGAGGGAAGAGACCCAGTACTTC
CSEEREETQYF
>many|TRBJ2-7|.|TRBV4-1
TGCGCCAGCAGCCCGGTTTGGGGGGCCTACGAGCAGTACTTC
CASSPVWGAYEQYF
>many|TRBJ2-7|TRBD1|TRBV30
TGTGCCTTCGTCCGGACAGGTTTAGACTACGAGCAGTACTTC
CAFVRTGLDYEQYF
>.|TRBJ1-1|.|TRBV19
TGTGCCAGTAGTATTGGCACTGGGACTGAAGCTTTCTTT
CASSIGTGTEAFF
>.|TRBJ2-1|TRBD1|TRBV29-1
TGCAGCGTTGAGGACAGGGGGCGCGTTTCGTACAATGAGCAGTTCTTC
CSVEDRGRVSYNEQFF
>many|TRBJ1-6|.|TRBV6-6
TGTGCCAGCAGTTACGGAGGAACAGGGATTAATTCACCCCTCCACTTT
CASSYGGTGINSPLHF
>few|TRBJ2-5|.|TRBV14
TGTGCCAGCAGCCATTTGAGAAGTCGGGAGACCCAGTACTTC
CASSHLRSRETQYF
>few|TRBJ2-1|.|TRBV19
TGTGCCACTCAAGGTTGGTCCTACAATGAGCAGTTCTTC
CATQGWSYNEQFF
>many|TRBJ2-3|TRBD2|TRBV28
TGTGCCAGCAGTCCCCAAGGGCTAGCGGGAGCAGATACGCAGTATTTT
CASSPQGLAGADTQYF
>many|TRBJ1-1|TRBD1|TRBV6-1
TGTGCCAGCAGTGAACAGGGGGCGAGTGCTGAAGCTTTCTTT
CASSEQGASAEAFF
>many|TRBJ2-2|.|TRBV12-3/TRBV12-4
TGTGCCAGCAGTTTAAAGGGGGTCCTACCCGGGGGGCTGTTTTTT
CASSLKGVLPGGLFF
>many|TRBJ1-5|TRBD1|TRBV6-2/TRBV6-3
TGTGCCAGCAGTTTATTACCGGGACAGCTACTAAATCAGCCCCAGCATTTT
CASSLLPGQLLNQPQHF
>.|TRBJ1-4|.|TRBV3-1
TGTGCCAGCAGCCCCTCCGGCGGTTTCGCAACTAATGAAAAACTGTTTTTT
CASSPSGGFATNEKLFF
>many|TRBJ1-1|.|TRBV30
TGTGCCTGGAGAGGGCAGAACACTGAAGCTTTCTTT
CAWRGQNTEAFF
>many|TRBJ1-6|TRBD1|TRBV5-5
TGTGCCAGCAGCGTATTGGACAGGGGGTGGGATAATTCACCCCTCCACTTT
CASSVLDRGWDNSPLHF